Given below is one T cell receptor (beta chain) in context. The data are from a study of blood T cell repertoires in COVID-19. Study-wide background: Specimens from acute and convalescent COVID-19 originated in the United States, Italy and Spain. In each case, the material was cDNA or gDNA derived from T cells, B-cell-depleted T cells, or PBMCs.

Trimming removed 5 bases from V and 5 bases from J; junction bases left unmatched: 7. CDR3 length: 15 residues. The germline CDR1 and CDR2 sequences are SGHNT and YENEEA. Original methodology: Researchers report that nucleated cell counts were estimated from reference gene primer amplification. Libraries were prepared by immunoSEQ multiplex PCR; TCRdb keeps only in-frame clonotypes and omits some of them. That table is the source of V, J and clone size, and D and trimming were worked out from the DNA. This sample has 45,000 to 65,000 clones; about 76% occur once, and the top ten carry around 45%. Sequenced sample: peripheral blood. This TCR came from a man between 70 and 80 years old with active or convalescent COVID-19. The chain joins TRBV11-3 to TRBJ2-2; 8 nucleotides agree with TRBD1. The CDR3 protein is CASSPGGQVTGELFF. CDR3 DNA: TGTGCCAGCAGCCCAGGGGGACAGGTGACCGGGGAGCTGTTTTTT.